This T cell receptor beta chain stems from a study of blood T cell repertoires in COVID-19. Whole-study context: COVID-19 samples collected from the United States, Italy and Spain covered acute and convalescent phases. The cDNA or gDNA used as material had been derived from T cells, B-cell-depleted T cells, or PBMCs.

As originally analysed: Cell counts per sample came from amplifying reference gene primers. Clones were sequenced by immunoSEQ multiplex PCR, and TCRdb holds only the in-frame ones, with some missing. V, J and clone size are taken as reported in that table, and D and trimming were inferred from the DNA itself. The profile shows about 130,000 clones, about 79% of them singletons. The germline V gene encodes CDR1 SGHDN and CDR2 FVKESK. The CDR3 contains 14 residues. V dropped 3 bases and J dropped 5 bases, with 10 bases sitting between them. Sequencing was performed on peripheral blood. The TCR was taken from a man between 35 and 55 years old with active or convalescent COVID-19. The chain combines TRBV14 with TRBJ1-4; tentative D call: TRBD1 (5 bases). This chain's CDR3 is CASSHAGENEKLFF. DNA of the CDR3: TGTGCCAGCAGCCATGCGGGGGAAAATGAAAAACTGTTTTTT.